The 14 T cell receptor beta chains in this list originate from one sample, sequenced in a study of T cell repertoires in cytomegalovirus infection. A single record per CDR3 protein comes from TCRdb applying MiXCR to the reads. This sample has about 310,000 distinct CDR3 sequences, with 20% to 25% found just once. Their antigen targets remain unknown. Sample: cultured PBMCs, taken from culture after CMV antigen stimulation. These receptors came from a human donor in good health (CMV status not recorded). Some clones in this sample may be carry-over from other donors' samples.

The sample holds a few counts of this clonotype. The chain recombines TRBV6-5 with TRBJ1-2; D is uncertain. The V gene lost 2 bases and the J gene lost 8 bases, with 12 bases spanning the gap. The V gene's germline CDR1 is MNHEY and CDR2 SVGAGI. This CDR3 comprises 13 residues. The CDR3 sequence is CASSYGQTRGYTF. DNA for the CDR3: TGTGCCAGCAGTTACGGCCAAACTAGGGGCTACACCTTC.

As for this clonotype: With a much larger clone just one base away, this may be a read error. CDR3 coding DNA: TGTGCCGGTAGCCCGGACAGGCTGAACTATGGCTACACCTTC. Translation: CAGSPDRLNYGYTF. The V call is TRBV19, the J call TRBJ1-2; 7 bases are a match to TRBD1. This CDR3 contains 14 residues. Germline V gene lookup returns CDR1 LNHDA and CDR2 SQIVND (reference sequence).

This clonotype occurred a few times. The chain recombines TRBV5-1 with TRBJ2-3; maybe TRBD2 (5 bases). The germline V and J ends were trimmed by 4 bases and 0 bases, with 21 bases remaining between them. This CDR3 is 18 amino acids long. CDR1 and CDR2 from the germline V gene are SGHRS and YFSETQ. The CDR3 sequence is CASSPSLWGEASTDTQYF. The CDR3 DNA is TGCGCCAGCAGCCCAAGTCTTTGGGGAGAAGCTAGCACAGATACGCAGTATTTT.

The chain uses TRBV11-3 and TRBJ2-5, with D possibly matching TRBD2 (6 bases). The CDR3 runs 16 residues. In germline, CDR1 is SGHNT, CDR2 YENEEA. Trimming took off 1 base at V and 5 bases at J, with 17 bases between the two ends. CDR3 in DNA: TGTGCCAGCAGCTTAGTATTAGCGGAGAGGATGGAGACCCAGTACTTC. It specifies CASSLVLAERMETQYF.

V is TRBV5-6 and J is TRBJ2-1; D may match TRBD1 or TRBD2 (6 bases each). Trimming removed 0 bases at V and 2 bases at J, with 12 bases between. CDR3 size: 16 residues. The germline V gene encodes CDR1 SGHDT and CDR2 YYEEEE. This chain's CDR3 is CASSLAGALPYNEQFF. DNA of the CDR3: TGTGCCAGCAGCTTGGCGGGGGCGCTGCCCTACAATGAGCAGTTCTTC. The full variable domain, in which reference TRBV5-6 and TRBJ2-1 provide the parts outside the CDR3, is DAGVTQSPTHLIKTRGQQVTLRCSPKSGHDTVSWYQQALGQGPQFIFQYYEEEERQRGNFPDRFSGHQFPNYSSELNVNALLLGDSALYLCASSLAGALPYNEQFFGPGTRLTVL.

This chain connects TRBV5-1 to TRBJ2-1, with 12 bases identical to TRBD2. Unmatched junction bases numbered 6, after V lost 4 bases and J lost 7 bases. The CDR3 has 15 amino acids. The germline V gene has CDR1 SGHRS and CDR2 YFSETQ. The CDR3 DNA follows: TGCGCCAGCAGCGCGACTAGCGGGAGTGGTAATGAGCAGTTCTTC. Translation gives CASSATSGSGNEQFF.

This clonotype was picked up a small number of times. The chain employs TRBV19 and TRBJ1-5, with TRBD1 identical over 8 bases. Germline V CDR1 and CDR2: LNHDA, SQIVND (reference sequence). The V gene end was trimmed by 6 bases and the J gene end by 0 bases; junction bases not matched to a gene: 7. The CDR3 loop spans 16 amino acids. In DNA form, the CDR3 reads TGTGCCAGTAGCTTTAGGGACAGGTTTAGCAATCAGCCCCAGCATTTT. Translation gives CASSFRDRFSNQPQHF.

This clonotype appeared many times. This chain links TRBV7-3 with TRBJ2-2; 7 nucleotides line up with TRBD1. With 6 bases clipped from V and 2 bases from J, the junction kept 6 bases outside the gene matches. The germline CDR1 and CDR2 sequences are SGHTA and FQGTGA. CDR3 length: 15 residues. CDR3: CASSRTGRNTGELFF. CDR3 sequence (DNA): TGTGCCAGCAGTAGGACAGGACGTAACACCGGGGAGCTGTTTTTT.

V and J are TRBV30 and TRBJ2-1; D call uncertain. The ends were cut back, 5 bases at V and 11 bases at J, with 7 bases in the middle. CDR1 GTSNPN and CDR2 SVGIG come from the germline V gene (reference sequence). The CDR3 loop spans 9 amino acids. CDR3 in DNA: TGTGCCTGGGGTAGTCAGCAGTTCTTC. The encoded protein is CAWGSQQFF.

The genes are TRBV27 and TRBJ2-1; TRBD1 matches 8 bases. CDR1 is MNHEY, CDR2 SMNVEV, per germline (reference sequence). Unmatched junction bases numbered 7, after V lost 5 bases and J lost 1 base. CDR3 length: 16 residues. The CDR3 DNA follows: TGTGCCAGCAGTCCCCACACAGGGGGGTCCTACAATGAGCAGTTCTTC. Its translation is CASSPHTGGSYNEQFF.

This chain links TRBV20-1 with TRBJ2-1, with 11 bases fitting TRBD2. The V gene end was trimmed by 1 base and the J gene end by 1 base; junction bases not matched to a gene: 9. The CDR3 extends over 18 amino acids. Per germline, CDR1 DFQATT and CDR2 SNEGSKA (reference sequence). The CDR3 bases are TGCAGTGCTAGAGTCTGGCTTGGGACTAGCGGATCCTACAATGAGCAGTTCTTC. It translates to CSARVWLGTSGSYNEQFF.

This clonotype was observed a handful of times. V usage is TRBV28 and J usage is TRBJ1-2; D is undetermined. Trimming took off 6 bases at V and 1 base at J, with 18 bases between the two ends. The CDR3 contains 16 residues. The germline V gene has CDR1 MDHEN and CDR2 SYDVKM. DNA of the CDR3: TGTGCCAGCAGCTCTCCGGGTCCCTTCGTTAACTATGGCTACACCTTC. Its protein product is CASSSPGPFVNYGYTF.

The V and J genes are TRBV20-1 and TRBJ2-3; D remains unclear. Germline V gene data show CDR1 as DFQATT and CDR2 as SNEGSKA (reference sequence). This CDR3 has 12 residues. V lost 6 bases to trimming and J lost 2 bases, with 9 bases between them. CDR3 in amino acids: CSAAANTDTQYF. The CDR3 bases are TGCAGTGCAGCTGCGAACACAGATACGCAGTATTTT.

This clonotype appeared a few times. V gene TRBV6-2 or TRBV6-3 combines with J gene TRBJ2-7, with D possibly being TRBD2 (5 bases). The CDR3 is 14 residues long. The germline gives CDR1 MNHEY, CDR2 SVGEGT. Trimming pared 2 bases from V and 5 bases from J, leaving 13 bases between. The CDR3 DNA reads TGTGCCAGCAGTTACAACCTAGCCGGGGACGAGCAGTACGTC. Amino acid sequence: CASSYNLAGDEQYV.